These 4 T cell receptor beta chains originate from one sample sequenced in a study of T cell responses to AZD1222 COVID-19 vaccine. Profiled with immunoSEQ multiplex PCR; TCRdb holds only in-frame clones, not every one. In the table there are 130,000 or so clones, less than 95% of which are singletons. This specimen consisted of peripheral blood, obtained 28 days after the second dose of the MenACWY control vaccine. These receptors were collected from an adult who received the MenACWY meningococcal vaccine as a control.

CDR3 residues: CASSEVGREYEQYF. CDR3 in DNA: TGTGCCAGCAGTGAAGTCGGCAGAGAATACGAGCAGTACTTC. The V and J genes are TRBV2 and TRBJ2-7; D unclear. Germline CDR1 SNHLY, CDR2 FYNNEI. The CDR3 spans 14 residues. Trimming removed 1 base from V and 4 bases from J, with 11 bases in between. Looking up the rest from reference TRBV2 and TRBJ2-7 gives the full variable domain: EPEVTQTPSHQVTQMGQEVILRCVPISNHLYFYWYRQILGQKVEFLVSFYNNEISEKSEIFDDQFSVERPDGSNFTLKIRSTKLEDSAMYFCASSEVGREYEQYFGPGTRLTVT.

The chain joins TRBV18 to TRBJ2-1; TRBD2 matches 14 bases. CDR3 length: 16 residues. With 2 bases clipped from V and 5 bases from J, the junction kept 2 bases outside the gene matches. Germline CDR1 reads KGHSH; CDR2 reads LQKENI. The CDR3 sequence is CASSPGTSGSNNEQFF. In nucleotides, the CDR3 is TGTGCCAGCTCACCAGGGACTAGCGGGAGTAACAATGAGCAGTTCTTC.

The chain combines TRBV7-9 with TRBJ2-2; D is unresolved. Germline V CDR1 and CDR2: SEHNR, FQNEAQ (reference sequence). The CDR3 length is 13 residues. V shed 1 base and J shed 5 bases, with 5 bases lying between them. CDR3 nucleotides: TGTGCCAGCAGCTTAGAGGCGACCGGGGAGCTGTTTTTT. It codes for CASSLEATGELFF.

The V and J genes are TRBV9 and TRBJ1-2; weak D call: TRBD1 (5 bases). This CDR3 has 14 residues. The V gene's germline CDR1 is SGDLS and CDR2 YYNGEE. The V end was cut by 0 bases, the J end by 0 bases, with 6 bases between. This CDR3 reads CASSVGGPNYGYTF. CDR3 in DNA: TGTGCCAGCAGCGTAGGGGGCCCTAACTATGGCTACACCTTC.